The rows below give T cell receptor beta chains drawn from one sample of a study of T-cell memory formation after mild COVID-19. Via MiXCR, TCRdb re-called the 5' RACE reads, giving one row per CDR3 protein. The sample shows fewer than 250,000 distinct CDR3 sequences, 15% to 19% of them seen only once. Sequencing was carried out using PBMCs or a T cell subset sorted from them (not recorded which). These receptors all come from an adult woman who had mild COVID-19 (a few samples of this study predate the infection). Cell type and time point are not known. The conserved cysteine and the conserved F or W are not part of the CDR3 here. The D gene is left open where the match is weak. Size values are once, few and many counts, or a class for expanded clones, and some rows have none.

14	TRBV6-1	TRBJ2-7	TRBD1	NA	ASREAPGQVRHEQY
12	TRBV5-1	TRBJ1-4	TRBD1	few	ASSLQGFGEKLF
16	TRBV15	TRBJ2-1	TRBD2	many	ATSRNAPSGGRVNEQF
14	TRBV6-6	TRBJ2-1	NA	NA	ASSLTTPRGYNEQF
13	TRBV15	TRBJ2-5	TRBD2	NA	ATSRGTSGQETQY
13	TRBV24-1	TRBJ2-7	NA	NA	ATSDTGTFPYEQY
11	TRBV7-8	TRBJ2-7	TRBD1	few	ASSWGQANEQY
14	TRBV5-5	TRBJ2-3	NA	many	ASSSNSGPPRDTQY
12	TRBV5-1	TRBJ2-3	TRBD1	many	ASSLQGSTDTQY
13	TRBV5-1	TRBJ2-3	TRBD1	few	ASSLVGQPTDTQY
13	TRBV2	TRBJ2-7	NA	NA	ASSGGTSGPYEQY
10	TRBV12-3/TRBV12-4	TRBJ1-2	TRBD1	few	ASTAGTGHSF
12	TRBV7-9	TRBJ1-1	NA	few	ASRVDGENTEAF
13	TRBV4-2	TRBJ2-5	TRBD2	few	ASSQDFSGGETQY
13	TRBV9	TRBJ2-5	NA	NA	ASSVVPETQETQY
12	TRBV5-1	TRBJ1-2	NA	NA	ASSLDGSDYGYT
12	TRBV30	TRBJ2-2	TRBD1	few	AWGQGPNTGELF
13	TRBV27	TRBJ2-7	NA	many	ASSLGSGSSYEQY
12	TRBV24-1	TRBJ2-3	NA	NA	ATSFTGLADTQY
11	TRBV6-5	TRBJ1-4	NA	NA	ASSYSQAEKLF
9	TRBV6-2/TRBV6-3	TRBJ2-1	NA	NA	ASSQLYEQF
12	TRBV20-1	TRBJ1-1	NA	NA	SARRGAPNTEAF
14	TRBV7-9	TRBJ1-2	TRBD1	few	ASSLSGRDRSYGYT
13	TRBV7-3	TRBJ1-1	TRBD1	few	ASSRDGRGQGEAF
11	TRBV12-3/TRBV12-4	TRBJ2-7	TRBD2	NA	ASSLLAGGEQY
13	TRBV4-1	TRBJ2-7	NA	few	ASSQAGQGPYEQY
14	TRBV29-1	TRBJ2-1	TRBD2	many	SALQPSGTTYNEQF
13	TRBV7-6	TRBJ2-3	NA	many	ASSLGQGITDTQY
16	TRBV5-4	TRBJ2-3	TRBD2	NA	ASSLEAGLAGVSDTQY
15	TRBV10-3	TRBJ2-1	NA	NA	AISESKKVRSYNEQF
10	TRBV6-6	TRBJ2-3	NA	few	ASTQGGDTQY
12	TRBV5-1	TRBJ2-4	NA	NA	ASSWTPDSYIQY
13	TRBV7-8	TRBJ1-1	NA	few	ASSLRVTANTEAF
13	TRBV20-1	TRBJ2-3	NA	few	SARDGRDLTDTQY
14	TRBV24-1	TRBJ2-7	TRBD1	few	ATSDSPGQGAYEQY
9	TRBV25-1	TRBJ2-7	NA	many	ASSDRYEQY
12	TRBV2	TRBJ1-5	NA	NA	ASSVEGGNQPQH
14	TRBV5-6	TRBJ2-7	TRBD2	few	ASSSTSGGNFYEQY
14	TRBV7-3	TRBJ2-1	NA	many	ASSLRAGTAYNEQF
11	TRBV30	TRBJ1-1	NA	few	AWSTDMNTEAF
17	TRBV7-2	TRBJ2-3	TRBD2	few	ASSNLGTSGRAGTDTQY
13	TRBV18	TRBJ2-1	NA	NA	ASSPPFQGLNEQF
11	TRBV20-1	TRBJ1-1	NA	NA	SAPWMGNTEAF
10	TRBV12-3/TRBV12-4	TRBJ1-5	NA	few	ASSLTPSPQH
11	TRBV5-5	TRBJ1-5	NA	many	ASSQGTARPQH